One T cell receptor (beta chain) is described in this entry. This sample is drawn from a study of control samples from healthy donors and cancer patients. The assay was immunoSEQ multiplex PCR, and TCRdb's table has in-frame clones only and misses some. The data contain roughly 94,000 clones, around 85% of them seen just once; the ten biggest clones take up approximately 38%. This CDR3 region has 17 residues. V lost 1 base, J lost 5 bases, and 15 bases lay in between. Germline CDR1 KGHSH, CDR2 LQKENI. The sequence derives from a man between 65 and 79 years old with lung cancer. The sequenced material came from PBMCs. The chain uses TRBV18 and TRBJ1-6; D might be TRBD1 (5 bases). The CDR3 is CASSPLPGANNNSPLHF. Here the CDR3 DNA reads TGTGCCAGCTCACCACTCCCTGGGGCTAACAATAATTCACCCCTCCACTTT.